These 24 T cell receptor beta chains were all obtained from the same sample, sequenced in a study of radiotherapy plus CTLA-4 blockade in lung cancer. The assay was immunoSEQ multiplex PCR, and TCRdb's table has in-frame clones only and misses some. This table holds roughly 44,000 clones, 70% to 90% found once. The source was peripheral blood, collected from a patient treated with radiotherapy plus ipilimumab. These receptors were collected from a human donor with non-small cell lung cancer whose response to radiotherapy plus ipilimumab could not be evaluated.

CDR3 residues: CASSDRGTGNTEAFF. CDR3 nucleotides: TGTGCCAGCAGCGACAGGGGGACCGGCAACACTGAAGCTTTCTTT. The J gene is TRBJ1-1, the V gene TRBV7-2, with 9 nucleotides matching TRBD1. Germline CDR1 reads SGHTA; CDR2 reads FQGNSA. After removal of 5 bases from V and 2 bases from J, the junction contained 6 bases not matched to a gene. The CDR3 loop spans 15 amino acids.

The J gene is TRBJ2-1, the V gene TRBV19; D is uncertain. The CDR3 runs 15 residues. Germline loops: CDR1 LNHDA, CDR2 SQIVND (reference sequence). Deletions cut 3 bases from V and 0 bases from J, with 9 bases between. The CDR3 here is CASSIIPSSYNEQFF. CDR3 DNA sequence: TGTGCCAGTAGTATTATCCCTAGCTCCTACAATGAGCAGTTCTTC.

The chain couples TRBV7-9 to TRBJ2-7; a weak D match, TRBD2 (7 bases). There are 15 residues in the CDR3. Germline CDR1 is SEHNR and CDR2 is FQNEAQ (reference sequence). V shed 5 bases and J shed 4 bases, with 18 bases lying between them. The CDR3: CASSRGEGHLYEQYF. The CDR3 bases are TGTGCCAGCAGCCGGGGGGAGGGACACCTTTACGAGCAGTACTTC.

This chain links TRBV4-3 with TRBJ2-1; TRBD2 agrees at 11 bases. The CDR3 consists of 19 residues. V was pared by 0 bases and J by 2 bases, with 9 bases of the junction left unmatched. Germline CDR1 is LGHNA and CDR2 is YSLEER. CDR3 in DNA: TGCGCCAGCAGCCAAGAAAGTCTAGCGGGAGGCCGACCCTACAATGAGCAGTTCTTC. Translated, it gives CASSQESLAGGRPYNEQFF.

V gene TRBV4-1 combines with J gene TRBJ2-2; 15 bases match TRBD2. This CDR3 is built from 19 residues. The ends lost 3 bases at V and 4 bases at J; junction bases unmatched: 9. Germline V gives CDR1 MGHRA, CDR2 YSYEKL. CDR3 protein: CASSHPVWTSGGATGELFF. DNA of the CDR3: TGCGCCAGCAGCCATCCGGTCTGGACTAGCGGGGGGGCCACCGGGGAGCTGTTTTTT.

This chain uses TRBV10-3 with TRBJ2-2; 9 nucleotides line up with TRBD1. CDR3 length equals 12 residues. After removal of 8 bases from V and 6 bases from J, the junction contained 1 base not matched to a gene. Germline V CDR1 and CDR2: ENHRY, SYGVKD. CDR3 coding DNA: TGTGCCATCGGACAGGGGTCCGGGGAGCTGTTTTTT. Translation: CAIGQGSGELFF.

This chain connects TRBV28 to TRBJ2-2, with D possibly TRBD2 on 5 matching bases. Germline V gene sequence: CDR1 MDHEN, CDR2 SYDVKM. The CDR3 is made up of 14 amino acids. Trimming took off 7 bases at V and 1 base at J, with 10 bases between the two ends. The CDR3 nucleotides read TGTGCCAGCAAAAGAGGGTTGAACACCGGGGAGCTGTTTTTT. Translating gives CASKRGLNTGELFF.

V and J are TRBV29-1 and TRBJ2-3, with D maybe TRBD2 (6 bases). This CDR3 region has 15 residues. V was shortened by 6 bases and J by 0 bases, with 16 bases between the two germline ends. Germline-derived CDR1 and CDR2 are SQVTM and ANQGSEA. As DNA, the CDR3 is TGCAGCGTCACGGGAGCCAAATCTAGCACAGATACGCAGTATTTT. Its translation is CSVTGAKSSTDTQYF.

In regard to this clone: Additional DNA sequences in this sample encode the identical CDR3. This chain joins TRBV5-1 and TRBJ2-5; tentative D call: TRBD2 (6 bases). Germline V lookup: CDR1 SGHRS, CDR2 YFSETQ. Trimming pared 2 bases from V and 5 bases from J, leaving 16 bases between. CDR3 length: 15 residues. In nucleotides, the CDR3 is TGCGCCAGCAGCTTCGGTGGGAGCGGAGGGGAGACCCAGTACTTC. This encodes CASSFGGSGGETQYF.

V usage is TRBV11-2 and J usage is TRBJ2-5; possibly TRBD2 for D (5 bases). The CDR3 length is 12 residues. V gave up 3 bases and J gave up 10 bases, with 12 bases separating them. Per germline, CDR1 SGHAT and CDR2 FQNNGV. CDR3 sequence reads: CASSLAHEGQYF. The CDR3 nucleotides read TGTGCCAGCAGCTTGGCACACGAGGGCCAGTACTTC. The variable domain in full, with the rest retrieved from reference TRBV11-2 and TRBJ2-5, is EAGVAQSPRYKIIEKRQSVAFWCNPISGHATLYWYQQILGQGPKLLIQFQNNGVVDDSQLPKDRFSAERLKGVDSTLKIQPAKLEDSAVYLCASSLAHEGQYFGPGTRLLVL.

V gene TRBV6-5 combines with J gene TRBJ2-1, with TRBD2 matching 7 bases. J gave up 7 bases and V 7 bases, and 10 bases lay outside the gene matches. The germline CDR1 and CDR2 sequences are MNHEY and SVGAGI. This CDR3 contains 14 residues. Written as DNA, the CDR3 is TGTGCCAGCAATTCGCCCAGGACTAGGAATGAGCAGTTCTTC. Translating gives CASNSPRTRNEQFF.

V usage is TRBV4-3 and J usage is TRBJ2-3; 10 positions match TRBD2. The trim removed 0 bases at V and 6 bases at J, leaving 6 bases unmatched. The CDR3 runs 16 residues. Per germline, CDR1 LGHNA and CDR2 YSLEER. The chain's CDR3 is CASSQEGLAGADTQYF. CDR3 coding DNA: TGCGCCAGCAGCCAAGAAGGGCTAGCGGGAGCGGATACGCAGTATTTT.

The rearrangement joins TRBV10-1 to TRBJ2-7, with TRBD1 matching 8 bases. Losses at the gene ends were 6 bases for V and 5 bases for J; bases not matched to a gene: 9. Germline lookup yields CDR1 WNHNN and CDR2 SYGVQD (reference sequence). The CDR3 is made up of 14 amino acids. This CDR3 reads CASSRGQGMNEQYF. CDR3 DNA sequence: TGCGCCAGCAGCCGTGGACAGGGCATGAACGAGCAGTACTTC.

The rearrangement links TRBV7-8 to TRBJ2-7, with TRBD2 as a possible D gene (5 bases). The CDR3 spans 13 residues. Germline values: CDR1 SGHVS, CDR2 FQNEAQ. Trimming left V 5 bases short and J 3 bases short, with 11 bases between. For the CDR3, the DNA is TGTGCCAGCAGCGAGACTAACGACTACGAGCAGTACTTC. Its protein product is CASSETNDYEQYF.

The J gene is TRBJ2-5, the V gene TRBV29-1, with D perhaps matching TRBD1 (6 bases). Per the germline V gene, CDR1 is SQVTM and CDR2 is ANQGSEA. Trimming removed 4 bases at V and 2 bases at J, with 8 bases between. CDR3 length equals 12 residues. CDR3 in amino acids: CSVATGQETQYF. The CDR3, as DNA: TGCAGCGTTGCGACAGGTCAAGAGACCCAGTACTTC. The whole variable domain, remainder taken from reference TRBV29-1 and TRBJ2-5, is SAVISQKPSRDICQRGTSLTIQCQVDSQVTMMFWYRQQPGQSLTLIATANQGSEATYESGFVIDKFPISRPNLTFSTLTVSNMSPEDSSIYLCSVATGQETQYFGPGTRLLVL.

The chain employs TRBV5-1 and TRBJ2-4; TRBD2 agrees at 8 bases. This CDR3 has 14 amino acids. J gave up 6 bases and V 1 base, and 3 bases lay outside the gene matches. Germline V gene sequence: CDR1 SGHRS, CDR2 YFSETQ. In DNA, the CDR3 is TGCGCCAGCAGCTTGCAACTAGCGGCAAACATTCAGTACTTC. Encoded protein: CASSLQLAANIQYF.

The chain carries TRBV7-2 and TRBJ1-5, with D maybe TRBD1 (5 bases). Looked up from germline, CDR1 is SGHTA and CDR2 is FQGNSA. The CDR3 runs to 14 residues. Trimming pared 4 bases from V and 3 bases from J, leaving 10 bases between. The CDR3 bases are TGTGCCAGCAGCTCGACAGCCCTCAATCAGCCCCAGCATTTT. It encodes CASSSTALNQPQHF.

The chain has TRBV19 and TRBJ1-1; 8 nucleotides line up with TRBD1. V lost 4 bases, J lost 3 bases, and 10 bases stayed unmatched. The CDR3 sequence is 16 residues long. The germline V gene has CDR1 LNHDA and CDR2 SQIVND (reference sequence). CDR3 sequence (DNA): TGTGCCAGTAGTACTACATTGGGACAGGCGGACACTGAAGCTTTCTTT. Encoded protein: CASSTTLGQADTEAFF.

V gene TRBV2 combines with J gene TRBJ2-3, with D tentatively TRBD2 (5 bases). The CDR3 totals 14 residues. V was pared by 8 bases and J by 0 bases, with 12 bases between. The V gene's germline CDR1 is SNHLY and CDR2 FYNNEI. The CDR3 loop is CASEGRPSTDTQYF. The CDR3 DNA sequence: TGTGCCAGCGAGGGCCGACCTAGCACAGATACGCAGTATTTT. Drawing the rest from reference TRBV2 and TRBJ2-3, the complete variable domain is EPEVTQTPSHQVTQMGQEVILRCVPISNHLYFYWYRQILGQKVEFLVSFYNNEISEKSEIFDDQFSVERPDGSNFTLKIRSTKLEDSAMYFCASEGRPSTDTQYFGPGTRLTVL.

The chain uses TRBV29-1 and TRBJ2-5; a possible D gene is TRBD2 (5 bases). The DNA end lines up better with TRBJ2-7; the J call may be wrong. CDR3 size: 14 residues. CDR1 and CDR2 (germline): SQVTM, ANQGSEA. CDR3 nucleotides: TGCAGCGTTGTCACGGGGAAAGGATCCTACGAGCAGTACTTC. Translating gives CSVVTGKGSYEQYF.

The rearrangement joins TRBV28 to TRBJ2-1; 10 bases line up with TRBD2. V lost 5 bases and J lost 8; bases outside the gene matches: 6. Germline V gene data show CDR1 as MDHEN and CDR2 as SYDVKM. The CDR3 loop spans 14 amino acids. The CDR3 loop is CASSAGLAKYEQFF. The CDR3 nucleotides read TGTGCCAGCAGTGCGGGACTAGCGAAGTATGAGCAGTTCTTC.

The genes are TRBV2 and TRBJ1-2; D uncertain. The CDR3 runs 13 residues. V was trimmed by 3 bases and J by 0 bases, leaving 5 bases between them. CDR1 and CDR2 (germline): SNHLY, FYNNEI. For the CDR3, the DNA is TGTGCCAGCAGTGACAGGACTAACTATGGCTACACCTTC. The encoded protein is CASSDRTNYGYTF.

V gene TRBV5-1 combines with J gene TRBJ1-1; tentative D call: TRBD1 (6 bases). Germline V gene lookup returns CDR1 SGHRS and CDR2 YFSETQ. CDR3 length: 15 amino acids. V lost 4 bases and J 2 bases, leaving 15 bases between the germline ends. The DNA of the CDR3 is TGCGCCAGCAGCCCCTCGACCAGGGGCAACACTGAAGCTTTCTTT. Its translation: CASSPSTRGNTEAFF.

The chain combines TRBV2 with TRBJ1-2; 7 nucleotides line up with TRBD1. The CDR3 totals 16 residues. V was clipped by 7 bases and J by 4 bases; unmatched bases: 15. The V gene's germline CDR1 is SNHLY and CDR2 FYNNEI. The CDR3 spells CASTFDRVMDFYGYTF. DNA of the CDR3: TGTGCCAGCACCTTCGACAGGGTGATGGACTTCTATGGCTACACCTTC. The variable domain in full, completed from reference TRBV2 and TRBJ1-2, reads EPEVTQTPSHQVTQMGQEVILRCVPISNHLYFYWYRQILGQKVEFLVSFYNNEISEKSEIFDDQFSVERPDGSNFTLKIRSTKLEDSAMYFCASTFDRVMDFYGYTFGSGTRLTVV.